A selection of T cell receptor beta chains follows, all from one sample in a study of CD8 T cells in ankylosing spondylitis. TCRdb re-called the 5' RACE reads through MiXCR, storing one row per CDR3 protein. The sample has 250,000 or so distinct CDR3 sequences, 10% seen once. Material: blood, either unsorted or a sorted T cell fraction (not recorded which). Every receptor here comes from a male donor with ankylosing spondylitis or in good health (not recorded which). CDR3s include the opening cysteine and the closing phenylalanine or tryptophan. Clone size is shown for a subset of rows, as once, few, many or a class of expanded clone.

j_call | v_call | clone_size | cdr3_aa
TRBJ2-5 | TRBV3-1 | many | CASSQSLQETQYF
TRBJ2-4 | TRBV15 | many | CATSNGNIQYF
TRBJ2-1 | TRBV7-3 | - | CASSLSRASGRGNYNEQFF
TRBJ2-7 | TRBV12-3/TRBV12-4 | - | CASSSLGAGIAYEQYF
TRBJ2-5 | TRBV3-1 | many | CASSLSGSLETQYF
TRBJ1-2 | TRBV7-2 | few | CASSAGLHYNYGYTF
TRBJ2-5 | TRBV6-4 | - | CASSPSGGVETQYF
TRBJ2-4 | TRBV6-2/TRBV6-3 | few | CASSLAGLAKNIQYF
TRBJ2-3 | TRBV2 | many | CASITGWTGDITDTQYF
TRBJ2-3 | TRBV5-1 | - | CASTYGGLLITDTQYF
TRBJ1-1 | TRBV5-1 | many | CASSSGGLQDTEAFF
TRBJ2-7 | TRBV20-1 | many | CSARDMEPYEQYF
TRBJ2-1 | TRBV3-1 | many | CASSQYRDRGRNEQFF
TRBJ1-2 | TRBV30 | many | CAWSVLAALGGGYTF
TRBJ1-2 | TRBV7-9 | few | CASSLDGGTLGGYTF
TRBJ2-3 | TRBV28 | many | CASSSARAGYADTQYF
TRBJ2-1 | TRBV10-3 | once | CASSSMRGGEQFF
TRBJ1-2 | TRBV10-3 | - | CAISDGGQGYTF
TRBJ1-2 | TRBV7-9 | few | CASSARDSLSYGYTF
TRBJ2-7 | TRBV15 | many | CATSRAFYRDGYEQYF
TRBJ2-3 | TRBV9 | many | CASSVGGQGMNTQYF
TRBJ1-2 | TRBV20-1 | few | CSARDSTNYGYTF
TRBJ2-2 | TRBV6-1 | many | CASSAPDYSTGELFF
TRBJ1-2 | TRBV6-1 | many | CASSEGGGSNYGYTF
TRBJ1-2 | TRBV4-2 | - | CASSQDGQGSGYTF
TRBJ2-7 | TRBV5-1 | many | CASSSSGATYEQYF
TRBJ2-4 | TRBV5-1 | many | CASSLTDRHVQYF
TRBJ1-1 | TRBV19 | - | CASGAGAPLSLMNTEAFF
TRBJ2-5 | TRBV3-1 | many | CASSPTGGQETQYF
TRBJ2-7 | TRBV5-1 | many | CASSSGTASISYEQYF
TRBJ1-1 | TRBV20-1 | few | CSARERIMNTEAFF
TRBJ2-2 | TRBV4-1 | many | CASSQDGRQGTMNTGELFF
TRBJ1-5 | TRBV6-4 | many | CASSVTGGSNQPQHF
TRBJ2-7 | TRBV10-3 | many | CAISESVSYEQYF
TRBJ2-1 | TRBV5-1 | many | CASSSRTSGSDEQFF
TRBJ2-3 | TRBV9 | many | CASSVAAGTQYF
TRBJ2-3 | TRBV9 | many | CASSADRLGTDTQYF
TRBJ2-4 | TRBV7-9 | many | CASSPRGGADIQYF
TRBJ2-3 | TRBV6-1 | many | CASKLYPGSTDTQYF
TRBJ2-5 | TRBV2 | many | CASSEARELLVEETQYF
TRBJ2-7 | TRBV6-5 | many | CASSYSIPGQWEQYF
TRBJ1-1 | TRBV20-1 | many | CSASSPNINTEAFF
TRBJ2-1 | TRBV5-1 | - | CASSLAGQRSSYNEQFF
TRBJ2-5 | TRBV6-1 | many | CASSKSGTGLETQYF
TRBJ2-7 | TRBV15 | few | CATSRDPSTRPEQYF
TRBJ2-5 | TRBV20-1 | few | CSARDKKAWGVLETQYF
TRBJ2-3 | TRBV30 | - | CAWSKGQKRTDTQYF
TRBJ1-1 | TRBV5-1 | many | CASSSRTATGGTEAFF
TRBJ2-1 | TRBV5-6 | - | CASSPTSGAVDEQFF
TRBJ2-5 | TRBV6-5 | many | CASSSRTGAETQYF
TRBJ2-3 | TRBV7-9 | - | CASSWIQGLREQYF
TRBJ1-2 | TRBV12-3/TRBV12-4 | many | CASSRGPLQLYTF
TRBJ2-1 | TRBV29-1 | many | CSVELSRYNEQFF
TRBJ2-2 | TRBV5-1 | many | CASSSRGREGTGELFF
TRBJ2-1 | TRBV6-2/TRBV6-3 | - | CASRALRTSGANEQFF
TRBJ1-2 | TRBV11-2 | few | CASSLGPWTQGYTF
TRBJ1-1 | TRBV28 | many | CASSSPGQDPFF
TRBJ2-1 | TRBV20-1 | many | CSARDHSGRAPNEQFF
TRBJ1-1 | TRBV5-1 | many | CASSLQGWPEAFF